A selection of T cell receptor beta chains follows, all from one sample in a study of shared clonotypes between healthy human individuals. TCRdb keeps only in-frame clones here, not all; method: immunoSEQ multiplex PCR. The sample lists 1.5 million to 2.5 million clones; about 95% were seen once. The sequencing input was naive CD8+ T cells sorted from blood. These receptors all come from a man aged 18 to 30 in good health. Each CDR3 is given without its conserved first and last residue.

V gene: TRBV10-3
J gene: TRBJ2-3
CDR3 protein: AIREPSGDTQY

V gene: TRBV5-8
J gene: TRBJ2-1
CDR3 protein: ASSSGTSGGLRTYNEQF

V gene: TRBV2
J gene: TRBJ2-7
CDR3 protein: ASSDTGQGTSYEQY

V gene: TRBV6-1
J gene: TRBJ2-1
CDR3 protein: ASSLGSNEQF

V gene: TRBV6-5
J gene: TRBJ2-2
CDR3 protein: ASSSPSGRLTGELF

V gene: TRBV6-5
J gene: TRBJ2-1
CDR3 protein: ASSYAGGDFTDEQF

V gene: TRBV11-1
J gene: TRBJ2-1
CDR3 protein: ASRHGTVYNEQF

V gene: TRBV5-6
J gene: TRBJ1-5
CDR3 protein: ASSLGEGASNQPQH

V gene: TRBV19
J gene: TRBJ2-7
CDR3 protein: ASSSLVLGPGEQY

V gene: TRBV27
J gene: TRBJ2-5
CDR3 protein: ASRWGETQY

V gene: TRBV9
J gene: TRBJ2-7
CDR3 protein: ASSVGVPDSYEQY

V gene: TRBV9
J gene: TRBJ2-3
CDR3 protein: ASSVGDSRLTDTQY

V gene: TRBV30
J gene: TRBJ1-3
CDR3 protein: AWSPGGGPNTIY